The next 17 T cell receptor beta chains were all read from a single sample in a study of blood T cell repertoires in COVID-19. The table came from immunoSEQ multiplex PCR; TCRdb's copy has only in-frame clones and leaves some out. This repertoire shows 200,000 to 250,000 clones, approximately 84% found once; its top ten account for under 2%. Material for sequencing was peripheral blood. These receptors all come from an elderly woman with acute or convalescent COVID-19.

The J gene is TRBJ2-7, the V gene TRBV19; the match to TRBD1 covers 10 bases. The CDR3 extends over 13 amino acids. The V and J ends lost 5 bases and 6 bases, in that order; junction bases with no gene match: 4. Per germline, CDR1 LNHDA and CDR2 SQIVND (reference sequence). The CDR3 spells CASSDGTGVEQYF. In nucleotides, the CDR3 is TGTGCCAGTAGTGACGGGACAGGGGTCGAGCAGTACTTC. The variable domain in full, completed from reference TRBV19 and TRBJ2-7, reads DGGITQSPKYLFRKEGQNVTLSCEQNLNHDAMYWYRQDPGQGLRLIYYSQIVNDFQKGDIAEGYSVSREKKESFPLTVTSAQKNPTAFYLCASSDGTGVEQYFGPGTRLTVT.

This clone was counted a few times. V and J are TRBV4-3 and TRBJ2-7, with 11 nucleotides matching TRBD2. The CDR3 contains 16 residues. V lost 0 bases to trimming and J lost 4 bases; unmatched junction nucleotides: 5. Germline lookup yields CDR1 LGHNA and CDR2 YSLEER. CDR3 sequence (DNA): TGCGCCAGCAGCCAAGATTTAGTAGCGGGAGGGTACGAGCAGTACTTC. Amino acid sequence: CASSQDLVAGGYEQYF.

CDR3 protein: CASSPSETAQNTEAFF. Written as DNA, the CDR3 is TGCGCCAGCAGCCCGAGTGAGACAGCCCAGAACACTGAAGCTTTCTTT. The V and J genes are TRBV5-1 and TRBJ1-1, with D perhaps matching TRBD1 (5 bases). Trimming pared 4 bases from V and 1 base from J, leaving 17 bases between. Germline V gives CDR1 SGHRS, CDR2 YFSETQ. The CDR3 contains 16 residues. Full variable domain (rest looked up from reference TRBV5-1 and TRBJ1-1): KAGVTQTPRYLIKTRGQQVTLSCSPISGHRSVSWYQQTPGQGLQFLFEYFSETQRNKGNFPGRFSGRQFSNSRSEMNVSTLELGDSALYLCASSPSETAQNTEAFFGQGTRLTVV.

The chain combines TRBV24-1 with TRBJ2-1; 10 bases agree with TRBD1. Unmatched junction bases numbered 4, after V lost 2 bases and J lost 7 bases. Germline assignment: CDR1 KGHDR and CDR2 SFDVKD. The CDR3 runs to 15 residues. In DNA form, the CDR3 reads TGTGCCACCAGTGATTCCGGGACAGGGGAAAATGAGCAGTTCTTC. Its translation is CATSDSGTGENEQFF.

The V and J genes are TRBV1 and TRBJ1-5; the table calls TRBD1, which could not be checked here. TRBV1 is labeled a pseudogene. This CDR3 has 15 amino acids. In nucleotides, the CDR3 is TGCACCAGCAGCCAATACGAGCAGGGGAATCAGCCCCAGCATTTT. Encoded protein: CTSSQYEQGNQPQHF.

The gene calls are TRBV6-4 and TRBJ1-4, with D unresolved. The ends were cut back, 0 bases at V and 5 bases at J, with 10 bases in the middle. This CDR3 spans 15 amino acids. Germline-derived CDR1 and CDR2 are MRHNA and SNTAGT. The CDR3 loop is CASSDSFGQNEKLFF. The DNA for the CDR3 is TGTGCCAGCAGTGACTCTTTTGGCCAAAATGAAAAACTGTTTTTT.

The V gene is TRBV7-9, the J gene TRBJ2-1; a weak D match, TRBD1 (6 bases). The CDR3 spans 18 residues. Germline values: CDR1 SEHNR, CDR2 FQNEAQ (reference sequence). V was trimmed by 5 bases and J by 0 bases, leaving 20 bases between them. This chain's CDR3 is CASSRRGGSQGSYNEQFF. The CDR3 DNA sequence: TGTGCCAGCAGCCGCCGTGGGGGCTCTCAGGGCTCCTACAATGAGCAGTTCTTC.

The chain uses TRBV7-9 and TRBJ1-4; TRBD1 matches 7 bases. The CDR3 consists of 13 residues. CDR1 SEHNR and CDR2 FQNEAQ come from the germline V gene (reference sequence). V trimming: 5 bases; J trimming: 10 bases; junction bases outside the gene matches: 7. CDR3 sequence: CASSPDREVKLFF. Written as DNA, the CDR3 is TGTGCCAGCAGCCCCGACAGGGAGGTAAAACTGTTTTTT.

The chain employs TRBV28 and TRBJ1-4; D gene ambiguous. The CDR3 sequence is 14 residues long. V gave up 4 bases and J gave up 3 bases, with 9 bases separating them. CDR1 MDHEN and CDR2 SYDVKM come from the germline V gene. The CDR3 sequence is CASSSSTANEKLFF. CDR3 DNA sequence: TGTGCCAGCAGTTCTAGCACGGCTAATGAAAAACTGTTTTTT.

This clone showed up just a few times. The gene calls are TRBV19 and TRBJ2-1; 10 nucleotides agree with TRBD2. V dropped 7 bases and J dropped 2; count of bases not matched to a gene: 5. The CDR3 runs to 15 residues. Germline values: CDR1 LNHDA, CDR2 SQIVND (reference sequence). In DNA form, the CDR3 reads TGTGCCAGTACCGGAGCGGGGGGGACCTACAATGAGCAGTTCTTC. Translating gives CASTGAGGTYNEQFF.

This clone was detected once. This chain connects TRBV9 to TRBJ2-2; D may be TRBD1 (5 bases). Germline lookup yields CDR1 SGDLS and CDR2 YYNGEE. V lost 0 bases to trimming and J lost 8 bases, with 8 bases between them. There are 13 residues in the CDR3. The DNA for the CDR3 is TGTGCCAGCAGCGTAGGAAGGGGAGGGGAGCTGTTTTTT. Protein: CASSVGRGGELFF.

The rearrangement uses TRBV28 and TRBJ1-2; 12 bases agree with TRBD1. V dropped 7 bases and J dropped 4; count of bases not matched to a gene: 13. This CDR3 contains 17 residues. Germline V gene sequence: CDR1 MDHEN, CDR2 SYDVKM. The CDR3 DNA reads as TGTGCCAGCATCAGAATGCGTCCGGGACAGGGGGCCTATGGCTACACCTTC. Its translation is CASIRMRPGQGAYGYTF.

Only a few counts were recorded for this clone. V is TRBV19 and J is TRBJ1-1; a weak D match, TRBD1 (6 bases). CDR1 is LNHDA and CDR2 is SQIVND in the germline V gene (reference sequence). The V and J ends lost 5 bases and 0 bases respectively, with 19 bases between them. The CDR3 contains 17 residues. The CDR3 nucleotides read TGTGCCAGTAGTCGCCAGTGGGGGACACTCATGAACACTGAAGCTTTCTTT. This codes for CASSRQWGTLMNTEAFF.

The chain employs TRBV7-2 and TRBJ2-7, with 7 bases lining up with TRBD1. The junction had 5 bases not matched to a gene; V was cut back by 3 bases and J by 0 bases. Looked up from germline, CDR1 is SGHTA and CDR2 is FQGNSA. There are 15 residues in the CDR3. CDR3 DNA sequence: TGTGCCAGCAGCTTCGCACAGGGGAGCTCCTACGAGCAGTACTTC. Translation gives CASSFAQGSSYEQYF. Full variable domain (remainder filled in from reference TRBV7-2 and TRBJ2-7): GAGVSQSPSNKVTEKGKDVELRCDPISGHTALYWYRQSLGQGLEFLIYFQGNSAPDKSGLPSDRFSAERTGGSVSTLTIQRTQQEDSAVYLCASSFAQGSSYEQYFGPGTRLTVT.

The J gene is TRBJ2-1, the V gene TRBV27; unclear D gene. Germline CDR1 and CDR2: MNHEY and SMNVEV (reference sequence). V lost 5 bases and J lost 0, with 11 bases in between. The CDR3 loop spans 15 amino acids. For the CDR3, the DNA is TGTGCCAGCAGTGCGCGCCCTAGCTCCTACAATGAGCAGTTCTTC. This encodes CASSARPSSYNEQFF.

The CDR3 bases are TGTGCCAGCGGGAGCACTGAAGCTTTCTTT. The encoded protein is CASGSTEAFF. The chain employs TRBV6-5 and TRBJ1-1; no reliable D call. V was clipped by 8 bases and J by 4 bases, with 5 bases between them. The CDR3 extends over 10 amino acids. Looked up from germline, CDR1 is MNHEY and CDR2 is SVGAGI.

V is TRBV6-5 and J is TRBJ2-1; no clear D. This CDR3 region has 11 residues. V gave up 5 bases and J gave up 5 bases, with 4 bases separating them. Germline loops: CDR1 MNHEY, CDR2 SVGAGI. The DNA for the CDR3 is TGTGCCAGCAGTCGAGACAATGAGCAGTTCTTC. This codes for CASSRDNEQFF.